This entry concerns a single T cell receptor (beta chain). Its cognate antigen is unknown. The CDR3 sequence is 15 residues long. Germline V gene data show CDR1 as MNHEY and CDR2 as SVGAGI. V was pared by 6 bases and J by 2 bases, with 9 bases of the junction left unmatched. This record comes from a study of T cell responses to AZD1222 COVID-19 vaccine. General study findings and limits: Donors were chiefly white British, with a greater number of females, and clonal diversity was perhaps underestimated.

TCRdb's copy holds only in-frame clones and misses some; the assay was immunoSEQ multiplex PCR. The repertoire consists of just over 150,000 clones, with about 89% occurring once and the leading ten covering roughly a tenth. This specimen was peripheral blood, taken 28 days after the second AZD1222 dose. The sequence was collected from an adult who received the AZD1222 COVID-19 vaccine. The rearrangement uses TRBV6-5 and TRBJ1-2, with 7 bases identical to TRBD1. CDR3 protein: CASSPARGGNYGYTF. DNA of the CDR3: TGTGCCAGCAGCCCCGCCAGGGGGGGGAACTATGGCTACACCTTC.